This T cell receptor (beta chain) was captured by sequencing in a study of OX40 agonist ivuxolimab in advanced cancers. The CDR3 is 17 residues long. Trimming removed 0 bases from V and 2 bases from J; junction bases left unmatched: 5. The germline CDR1 and CDR2 sequences are SGHTA and FQGNSA. Measured with immunoSEQ multiplex PCR; TCRdb has only the in-frame clones, and not every one. The table has just over 60,000 clones, 92% seen once. This clone was detected once. Its target is not known. Study results and limitations: Partial responders treated at 0.1-3.0 mg/kg exhibited clonal expansion among the lowest measured.

Sequenced material: CD4+ or CD8+ T cells sorted from blood, taken in a trial of the OX40 agonist ivuxolimab. The genes are TRBV7-2 and TRBJ2-7; 12 bases align to TRBD2. The TCR was taken from an adult with an advanced solid tumor such as melanoma, head and neck, liver or kidney cancer. The CDR3 DNA reads TGTGCCAGCAGCTTAGCCCTAAGACTAGCGGGGGCCTACGAGCAGTACTTC. Protein product: CASSLALRLAGAYEQYF.